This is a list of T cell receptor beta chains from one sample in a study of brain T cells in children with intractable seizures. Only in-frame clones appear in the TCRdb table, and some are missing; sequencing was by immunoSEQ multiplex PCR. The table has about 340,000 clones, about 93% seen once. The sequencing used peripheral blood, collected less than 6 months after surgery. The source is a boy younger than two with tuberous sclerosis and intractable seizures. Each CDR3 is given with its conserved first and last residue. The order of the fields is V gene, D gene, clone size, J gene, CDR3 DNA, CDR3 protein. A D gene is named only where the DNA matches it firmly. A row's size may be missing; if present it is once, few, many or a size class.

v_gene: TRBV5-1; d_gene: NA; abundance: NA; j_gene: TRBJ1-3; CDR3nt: TGCGCCAGCAGCTTGCAAACCTCTGGAAACACCATATATTTT; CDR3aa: CASSLQTSGNTIYF
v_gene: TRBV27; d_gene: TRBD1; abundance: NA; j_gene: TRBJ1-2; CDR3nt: TGTGCCAGCAGACCGACAGGGGCGATGGGCTACACCTTC; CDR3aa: CASRPTGAMGYTF
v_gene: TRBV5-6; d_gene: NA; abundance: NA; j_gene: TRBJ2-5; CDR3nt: TGTGCCAGCAGCTTGGACGTTACGGCCCAGTACTTC; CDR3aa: CASSLDVTAQYF
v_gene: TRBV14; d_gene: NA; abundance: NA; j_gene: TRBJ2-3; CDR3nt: TGTGCCAGCAGCCGTTACGCCACAGATACGCAGTATTTT; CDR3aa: CASSRYATDTQYF
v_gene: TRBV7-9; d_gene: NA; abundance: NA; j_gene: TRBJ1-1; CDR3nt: TGTGCCAGCAGAGGGGTAGGGAACACTGAAGCTTTCTTT; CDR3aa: CASRGVGNTEAFF
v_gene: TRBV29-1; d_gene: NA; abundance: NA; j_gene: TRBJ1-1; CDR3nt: TGCAGCGTAGGAGACAGTTCGAACACTGAAGCTTTCTTT; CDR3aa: CSVGDSSNTEAFF
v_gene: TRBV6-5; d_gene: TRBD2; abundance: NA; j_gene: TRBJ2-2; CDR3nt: TGTGCCAGCAGTTCCCTTTATAGCGGGTCCGGGGAGCTGTTTTTT; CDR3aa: CASSSLYSGSGELFF
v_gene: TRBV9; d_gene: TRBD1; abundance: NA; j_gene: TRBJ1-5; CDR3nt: TGTGCCTCGGGCGTCGGACAGGGATTGCAACAGCCCCAGCATTTT; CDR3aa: CASGVGQGLQQPQHF
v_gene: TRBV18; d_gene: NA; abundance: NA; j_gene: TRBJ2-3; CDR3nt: TGTGCCAGCTCACCGCCTAGCGGCACAGATACGCAGTATTTT; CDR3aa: CASSPPSGTDTQYF
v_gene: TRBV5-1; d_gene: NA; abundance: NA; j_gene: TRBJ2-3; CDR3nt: TGCGCCAGCAGCGCTACCGACAGGTTCACAGATACGCAGTATTTT; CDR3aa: CASSATDRFTDTQYF
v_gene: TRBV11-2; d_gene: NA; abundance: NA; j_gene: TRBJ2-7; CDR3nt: TGTGCCGTCGGAGGGGGAAGGTACGAGCAGTACTTC; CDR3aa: CAVGGGRYEQYF
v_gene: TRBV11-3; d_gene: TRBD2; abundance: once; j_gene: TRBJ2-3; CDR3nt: TGTGCCAGCAGCTTCGGAGGGCGGGGGGGTGGAAGAGATACGCAGTATTTT; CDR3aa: CASSFGGRGGGRDTQYF
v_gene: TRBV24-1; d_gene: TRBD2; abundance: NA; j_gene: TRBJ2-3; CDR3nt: TGTGCCACCAGTGCCATTCTAGCGGGAGAGGGAACAGATACGCAGTATTTT; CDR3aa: CATSAILAGEGTDTQYF
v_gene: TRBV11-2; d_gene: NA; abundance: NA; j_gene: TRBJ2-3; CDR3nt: TGTGCCAGCAGCTTAGTCGGAGCAACCGTCGCAGATACGCAGTATTTT; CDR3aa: CASSLVGATVADTQYF
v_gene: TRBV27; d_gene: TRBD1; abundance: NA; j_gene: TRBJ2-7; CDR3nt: TGTGCCAGCAGCCCTAGACAGGGCCTCGTCGAGCAGTACTTC; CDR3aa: CASSPRQGLVEQYF
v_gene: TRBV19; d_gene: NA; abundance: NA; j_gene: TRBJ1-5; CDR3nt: TGTGCCAGTAGTATAGGACAGGACTATAGCAATCAGCCCCAGCATTTT; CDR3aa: CASSIGQDYSNQPQHF
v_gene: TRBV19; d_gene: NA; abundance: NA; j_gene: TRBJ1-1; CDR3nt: TGTGCCAGTAGTATTTATGGGACGGTGAACACTGAAGCTTTCTTT; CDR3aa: CASSIYGTVNTEAFF
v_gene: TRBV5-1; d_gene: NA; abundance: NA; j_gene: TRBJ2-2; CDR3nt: TGCGCCAGCAGCTTAAAGAGTGGTGGGGAGCTGTTTTTT; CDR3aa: CASSLKSGGELFF
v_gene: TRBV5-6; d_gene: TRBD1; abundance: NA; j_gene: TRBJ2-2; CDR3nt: TGTGCCAGCAGCTTGGCGAACAGGGGGAGGAACACCGGGGAGCTGTTTTTT; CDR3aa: CASSLANRGRNTGELFF
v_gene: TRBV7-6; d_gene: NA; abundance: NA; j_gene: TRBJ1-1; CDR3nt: TGTGCCAGCAGCCCCCTAGGGTTAACTGAAGCTTTCTTT; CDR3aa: CASSPLGLTEAFF
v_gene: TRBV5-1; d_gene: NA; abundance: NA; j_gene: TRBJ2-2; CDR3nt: TGCGCCAGCAGCTTGCAGGGACCAGACACCGGGGAGCTGTTTTTT; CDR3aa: CASSLQGPDTGELFF
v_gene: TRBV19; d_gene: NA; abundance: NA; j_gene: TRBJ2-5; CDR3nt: TGTGCCAGTAGTACACACAGCCTCCAAGAGACCCAGTACTTC; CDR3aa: CASSTHSLQETQYF
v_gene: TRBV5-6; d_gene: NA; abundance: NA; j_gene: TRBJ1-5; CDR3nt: TGTGCCAGCAGCTTGGGTATAGAGAATCAGCCCCAGCATTTT; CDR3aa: CASSLGIENQPQHF
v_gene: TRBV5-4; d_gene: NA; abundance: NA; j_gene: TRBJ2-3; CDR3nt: TGTGCCAGCAGACGCCCTGGGACAGATACGCAGTATTTT; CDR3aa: CASRRPGTDTQYF
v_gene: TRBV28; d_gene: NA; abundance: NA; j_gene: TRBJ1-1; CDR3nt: TGTGCCAGCAGAGCATCGCCCGTAGGTAAAGCTTTCTTT; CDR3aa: CASRASPVGKAFF
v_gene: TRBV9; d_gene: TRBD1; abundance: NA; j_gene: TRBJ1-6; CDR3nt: TGTGCCAGCAGCGGACAGGGTTCACCCCTCCACTTT; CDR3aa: CASSGQGSPLHF
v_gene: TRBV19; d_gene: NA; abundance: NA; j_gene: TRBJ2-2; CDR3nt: TGTGCCAGTATTCGGACAGCTACCAACACCGGGGAGCTGTTTTTT; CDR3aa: CASIRTATNTGELFF
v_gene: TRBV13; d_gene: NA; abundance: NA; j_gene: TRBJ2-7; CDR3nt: TGTGCCAGCAGCATCTGGCGGGGCTACGAGCAGTACTTC; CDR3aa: CASSIWRGYEQYF
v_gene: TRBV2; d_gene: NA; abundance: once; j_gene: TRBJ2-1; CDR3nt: TGTGCCAGCAGGGAGGTGTTGGAGCAGTTCTTC; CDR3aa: CASREVLEQFF
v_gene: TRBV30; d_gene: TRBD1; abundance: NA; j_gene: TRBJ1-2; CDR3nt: TGTGCCTACGCGACCGACAGGGGGCAAGGCTACACCTTC; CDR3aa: CAYATDRGQGYTF
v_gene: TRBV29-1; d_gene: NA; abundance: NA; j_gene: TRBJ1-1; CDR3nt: TGCAGCGTCCGAGCCACAGGGCTTCCGAACACTGAAGCTTTCTTT; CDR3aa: CSVRATGLPNTEAFF